A single sample is the source of the 15 T cell receptor beta chains below, sequenced in a study of blood T cell repertoires in COVID-19. Measured with immunoSEQ multiplex PCR; TCRdb has only the in-frame clones, and not every one. In the table there are about 220,000 clones, around 84% of which are singletons. Sample: PBMCs or T cells enriched from blood (not recorded which). Source of these receptors: a woman in her 40s who had recovered from COVID-19.

The rearrangement joins TRBV3-1 (or the pseudogene TRBV3-2) to TRBJ1-4; TRBD1 matches at 7 bases. CDR1 and CDR2 (germline): LGHDT, YNNKEL (reference sequence). V shed 4 bases, J shed 3 bases, and the junction held 5 bases outside the gene matches. The length of the CDR3 is 15 residues. The CDR3 DNA reads as TGTGCCAGCAGCCTTTCCGGGACAGCTAATGAAAAACTGTTTTTT. It codes for CASSLSGTANEKLFF.

The V and J genes are TRBV2 and TRBJ2-5; 11 nucleotides align to TRBD2. J was trimmed by 3 bases and V by 8 bases; bases with no gene match: 8. The germline V gene has CDR1 SNHLY and CDR2 FYNNEI. This CDR3 contains 15 residues. As DNA, the CDR3 is TGTGCCAGCTCCTCTGATAGCGGGAGGGAAGAGACCCAGTACTTC. As protein: CASSSDSGREETQYF.

The V and J genes are TRBV14 and TRBJ2-1, with TRBD2 matching over 7 bases. CDR1 and CDR2 from the germline V gene are SGHDN and FVKESK. The CDR3 spans 16 residues. The ends lost 0 bases at V and 4 bases at J; junction bases unmatched: 6. CDR3 DNA sequence: TGTGCCAGCAGCCAAGATTTCGGCGGGGGATACAATGAGCAGTTCTTC. This translates into CASSQDFGGGYNEQFF.

V is TRBV28 and J is TRBJ1-5; a possible D gene is TRBD1 (6 bases). V was cut by 2 bases and J by 0 bases, with 26 bases left in between. The CDR3 is made up of 21 amino acids. Per germline, CDR1 MDHEN and CDR2 SYDVKM. The CDR3 DNA reads as TGTGCCAGCAGTTTAAATCCCCGGTACAGGGAGACGGGGTATAGCAATCAGCCCCAGCATTTT. This codes for CASSLNPRYRETGYSNQPQHF.

The V gene is TRBV30, the J gene TRBJ2-5; D unresolved. V shed 2 bases and J shed 2 bases, with 9 bases lying between them. The CDR3 length is 13 residues. CDR1 is GTSNPN, CDR2 SVGIG, per germline (reference sequence). The CDR3 loop reads CAWSTELQETQYF. The CDR3 nucleotides read TGTGCCTGGAGTACGGAGTTACAAGAGACCCAGTACTTC.

CDR3 region: CASSLGPSADYEQYF. The CDR3 coding sequence is TGTGCCAGCAGTTTAGGTCCTAGCGCAGACTACGAGCAGTACTTC. V gene TRBV27 combines with J gene TRBJ2-7; tentative D call: TRBD2 (6 bases). Germline V gene data show CDR1 as MNHEY and CDR2 as SMNVEV (reference sequence). Trimming shortened V by 2 bases and J by 3 bases, and 14 bases separated the two germline ends. The CDR3 runs to 15 residues.

This rearrangement joins TRBV5-8 to TRBJ1-3; possible D gene TRBD1, 5 bases. V lost 0 bases to trimming and J lost 8 bases, with 6 bases between them. CDR1 is SGHTS, CDR2 YDEGEE, per germline. This CDR3 has 12 amino acids. CDR3 region: CASSLEGDTIYF. In DNA form, the CDR3 reads TGTGCCAGCAGCTTGGAAGGGGACACCATATATTTT. Variable domain in full (rest from reference TRBV5-8 and TRBJ1-3): EAGVTQSPTHLIKTRGQQATLRCSPISGHTSVYWYQQALGLGLQFLLWYDEGEERNRGNFPPRFSGRQFPNYSSELNVNALELEDSALYLCASSLEGDTIYFGEGSWLTVV.

This chain links TRBV14 with TRBJ2-2, with TRBD2 matching over 9 bases. Germline V CDR1 and CDR2: SGHDN, FVKESK. The ends lost 3 bases at V and 0 bases at J; junction bases unmatched: 5. The CDR3 spans 17 residues. The CDR3, as DNA: TGTGCCAGCAGCCACGGGCTAGCGGGAACGAACACCGGGGAGCTGTTTTTT. As protein: CASSHGLAGTNTGELFF.

The chain carries TRBV6-2 or TRBV6-3 and TRBJ2-1; D may be TRBD1 or TRBD2 (6 bases each). Germline V gene lookup returns CDR1 MNHEY and CDR2 SVGEGT. With 6 bases removed from V and 0 bases from J, the gap between germline ends came to 12 bases. The CDR3 spans 15 residues. The CDR3 DNA sequence: TGTGCCAGCAGCCGGGGGCAGCGCTCCTACAATGAGCAGTTCTTC. Amino acids: CASSRGQRSYNEQFF.

The rearrangement joins TRBV5-4 to TRBJ2-2, with 9 bases matching TRBD1. The CDR3 has 14 residues. Germline values: CDR1 SGHNT, CDR2 YYREEE (reference sequence). V trimming: 4 bases; J trimming: 4 bases; junction bases outside the gene matches: 2. CDR3 sequence: CASSQTGGTGELFF. Here the CDR3 DNA reads TGTGCCAGCAGCCAGACAGGGGGCACCGGGGAGCTGTTTTTT.

This clone was seen many times. The chain has TRBV25-1 and TRBJ1-4; 10 nucleotides match TRBD1. The germline V gene has CDR1 MGHDK and CDR2 SYGVNS. The CDR3 has 14 residues. V was clipped by 4 bases and J by 8 bases; unmatched bases: 4. CDR3 bases: TGTGCCAGCAGTGCGGGACAGGGGACCGAAAAACTGTTTTTT. Translated, it gives CASSAGQGTEKLFF.

This chain uses TRBV9 with TRBJ2-7; 11 nucleotides align to TRBD2. CDR3 length equals 15 residues. Trimming at V came to 3 bases and at J to 2 bases, leaving 4 bases not matched to a gene. Germline CDR1 SGDLS, CDR2 YYNGEE. The CDR3 nucleotides are TGTGCCAGCAGCGCTCGTAGCGGGAGGGCCTACGAGCAGTACTTC. Translating it yields CASSARSGRAYEQYF.

This rearrangement joins TRBV19 to TRBJ1-2, with D possibly TRBD1 on 6 matching bases. The V gene lost 3 bases and the J gene lost 2 bases, with 16 bases spanning the gap. Germline V CDR1 and CDR2: LNHDA, SQIVND (reference sequence). The CDR3 sequence is 16 residues long. The CDR3 sequence: CASSMKGVNLNYGYTF. In DNA form, the CDR3 reads TGTGCCAGTAGTATGAAGGGGGTCAATCTCAACTATGGCTACACCTTC.

The CDR3 nucleotides are TGTGCCAGCAGCTTGGCTATCGGGACACAACTGTTTTTT. It encodes CASSLAIGTQLFF. The chain carries TRBV5-6 and TRBJ1-4, with D possibly TRBD1 on 6 matching bases. The V and J ends lost 0 bases and 12 bases respectively, with 12 bases between them. Germline CDR1 is SGHDT and CDR2 is YYEEEE. The CDR3 covers 13 residues.

The chain uses TRBV9 and TRBJ2-1, with 8 bases that match TRBD1. In germline, CDR1 is SGDLS, CDR2 YYNGEE. V shed 6 bases and J 1 base; nucleotides not matched to a gene: 6. The CDR3 has 15 amino acids. The CDR3 here is CASTGDRGSYNEQFF. Written as DNA, the CDR3 is TGTGCCAGCACGGGCGACAGGGGATCCTACAATGAGCAGTTCTTC.